This T cell receptor (beta chain) is from a study of blood T cell repertoires in COVID-19. This CDR3 is 17 amino acids long. The V gene's germline CDR1 is KGHDR and CDR2 SFDVKD. Trimming took off 4 bases at V and 7 bases at J, with 22 bases between the two ends. Generated by immunoSEQ multiplex PCR, the TCRdb table keeps only in-frame clones and is missing some. The sample records roughly 42,000 clones, around 88% being singletons. What was sequenced was peripheral blood. This sequence was found in a human donor in a cohort sampled during active COVID-19. The chain uses TRBV24-1 and TRBJ2-1, with D maybe TRBD2 (5 bases). CDR3 sequence reads: CATSDPTSGNVPNEQFF. The CDR3 DNA follows: TGTGCCACCAGTGACCCTACCAGCGGAAACGTACCAAATGAGCAGTTCTTC.